This T cell receptor (beta chain) was captured by sequencing in a study of blood T cell repertoires in COVID-19. The data were produced by immunoSEQ multiplex PCR, yet TCRdb's version contains in-frame clones alone and is incomplete. The sample comprises roughly 220,000 clones, roughly 85% of which are singletons, and over 2% rests with the top ten. Germline-derived CDR1 and CDR2 are SGHVS and FNYEAQ. Trimming took 3 bases from V and 7 from J; bases not matched to a gene: 5. The CDR3 length is 15 residues. Material for sequencing was peripheral blood. The clonotype comes from a man aged 30 to 45 who had recovered from COVID-19. The chain joins TRBV7-6 to TRBJ2-7; 14 bases line up with TRBD2. CDR3 loop: CASSFGTSGGGEQYF. The DNA of the CDR3 is TGTGCCAGCAGCTTTGGGACTAGCGGGGGCGGGGAGCAGTACTTC.